These T cell receptor beta chains were read from a single sample in a study of shared clonotypes between healthy human individuals. TCRdb's table, derived via immunoSEQ multiplex PCR, lists solely in-frame clones and lacks some. The sample lists over a million clones, 70% to 80% occurring once. The material sequenced was memory CD4+ T cells sorted from blood. These receptors all come from a man in his late teens or twenties in good health. The CDR3 runs from the conserved cysteine through the conserved F or W.

len: 16; j_gene: TRBJ2-2; v_gene: TRBV30; CDR3aa: CAWSMVQIRTTGELFF
len: 19; j_gene: TRBJ2-2; v_gene: TRBV5-1; CDR3aa: CASSLAGTSGSSYTGELFF
len: 15; j_gene: TRBJ2-3; v_gene: TRBV7-8; CDR3aa: CASSSLDEGGDTQYF
len: 14; j_gene: TRBJ1-2; v_gene: TRBV19; CDR3aa: CASSSTGTGTRYTF
len: 15; j_gene: TRBJ2-7; v_gene: TRBV27; CDR3aa: CASSDIAGGSYEQYF
len: 15; j_gene: TRBJ1-6; v_gene: TRBV9; CDR3aa: CASSFATGSNSPLHF
len: 15; j_gene: TRBJ1-1; v_gene: TRBV18; CDR3aa: CASSSSGGIGTEAFF
len: 15; j_gene: TRBJ2-7; v_gene: TRBV5-4; CDR3aa: CASSLESFSSYEQYF
len: 16; j_gene: TRBJ2-2; v_gene: TRBV10-2; CDR3aa: CASRGLSGVDTGELFF
len: 15; j_gene: TRBJ2-6; v_gene: TRBV18; CDR3aa: CASSGMISGANVLTF
len: 13; j_gene: TRBJ2-3; v_gene: TRBV18; CDR3aa: CASSPLGTDTQYF
len: 17; j_gene: TRBJ1-4; v_gene: TRBV11-2; CDR3aa: CASSQDFTGQGVEKLFF
len: 14; j_gene: TRBJ2-1; v_gene: TRBV7-2; CDR3aa: CASSPKAAPNEQFF
len: 14; j_gene: TRBJ2-7; v_gene: TRBV5-1; CDR3aa: CASRAGPSAYEQYF
len: 14; j_gene: TRBJ2-7; v_gene: TRBV7-2; CDR3aa: CASSLPPNSYEQYF
len: 14; j_gene: TRBJ1-6; v_gene: TRBV7-6; CDR3aa: CASSLETDNSPLHF
len: 14; j_gene: TRBJ1-1; v_gene: TRBV6-1; CDR3aa: CASSYNSGATEAFF
len: 14; j_gene: TRBJ2-1; v_gene: TRBV19; CDR3aa: CASRLGGAYNEQFF